These 13 T cell receptor beta chains came from one sample sequenced in a study of blood T cell repertoires in COVID-19. Clones were sequenced by immunoSEQ multiplex PCR, and TCRdb holds only the in-frame ones, with some missing. The sample has roughly 62,000 clones, about 83% seen once. What was sequenced was peripheral blood. These receptors all stem from a human donor in a cohort sampled during active COVID-19.

The rearrangement links TRBV2 to TRBJ1-3; 7 nucleotides line up with TRBD1. The CDR3 sequence is 13 residues long. Germline assignment: CDR1 SNHLY and CDR2 FYNNEI. Trimming cost V 3 bases and J 6 bases; bases outside gene matches: 2. In DNA, the CDR3 is TGTGCCAGCAGTGACAGGGGGTTAAACACCATATATTTT. This gives the protein CASSDRGLNTIYF.

The V gene is TRBV7-2, the J gene TRBJ2-7, with a tentative D call TRBD2 (6 bases). This CDR3 region has 16 residues. Germline V gene lookup returns CDR1 SGHTA and CDR2 FQGNSA. V was shortened by 3 bases and J by 0 bases, with 15 bases between the two germline ends. CDR3 protein: CASSFLPGLSSYEQYF. As DNA, the CDR3 is TGTGCCAGCAGCTTCCTACCGGGACTCAGCTCCTACGAGCAGTACTTC. Complete variable domain (other parts from reference TRBV7-2 and TRBJ2-7): GAGVSQSPSNKVTEKGKDVELRCDPISGHTALYWYRQSLGQGLEFLIYFQGNSAPDKSGLPSDRFSAERTGGSVSTLTIQRTQQEDSAVYLCASSFLPGLSSYEQYFGPGTRLTVT.

This chain joins TRBV3-1 (or the pseudogene TRBV3-2) and TRBJ1-6; 8 nucleotides match TRBD1. CDR1 is LGHDT, CDR2 YNNKEL, per germline (reference sequence). With 3 bases clipped from V and 10 bases from J, the junction kept 5 bases outside the gene matches. CDR3 length: 14 residues. For the CDR3, the DNA is TGTGCCAGCAGCCAGGACAGGGTGTACTCACCCCTCCACTTT. As protein: CASSQDRVYSPLHF.

This clone has more than one count but fewer than ten. J is TRBJ1-5 and V is TRBV2, with D unclear. V lost 5 bases and J lost 2, with 7 bases in between. This CDR3 comprises 13 residues. The germline CDR1 and CDR2 sequences are SNHLY and FYNNEI. CDR3 in DNA: TGTGCCAGCAGTTTAGCGGGCAATCAGCCCCAGCATTTT. This sequence encodes CASSLAGNQPQHF. Combining the CDR3 with reference TRBV2 and TRBJ1-5 gives the whole variable domain EPEVTQTPSHQVTQMGQEVILRCVPISNHLYFYWYRQILGQKVEFLVSFYNNEISEKSEIFDDQFSVERPDGSNFTLKIRSTKLEDSAMYFCASSLAGNQPQHFGDGTRLSIL.

This rearrangement joins TRBV5-1 to TRBJ2-7, with D possibly being TRBD1 (6 bases). V was clipped by 2 bases and J by 4 bases, with 7 bases between them. This CDR3 is 12 amino acids long. CDR1 and CDR2 from the germline V gene are SGHRS and YFSETQ. CDR3 amino acids: CASSFDRYEQYF. CDR3 in DNA: TGCGCCAGCAGCTTTGACAGGTACGAGCAGTACTTC.

The rearrangement uses TRBV4-2 and TRBJ2-1; TRBD2 aligns across 15 bases. The CDR3 extends over 15 amino acids. Unmatched junction bases numbered 0, after V lost 1 base and J lost 8 bases. The germline CDR1 and CDR2 sequences are LGHNA and YNFKEQ. This CDR3 reads CASSQGTSGRDEQFF. The CDR3 DNA follows: TGTGCCAGCAGCCAAGGGACTAGCGGGAGGGATGAGCAGTTCTTC.

This chain joins TRBV6-5 and TRBJ1-1; no reliable D call. Germline CDR1 reads MNHEY; CDR2 reads SVGAGI. This CDR3 contains 14 residues. V was shortened by 0 bases and J by 9 bases, with 14 bases between the two germline ends. In nucleotides, the CDR3 is TGTGCCAGCAGTTACTCTGGCGGTCGGAAACAAGCTTTCTTT. It encodes CASSYSGGRKQAFF.

The chain combines TRBV28 with TRBJ1-6, with D perhaps TRBD1 (6 bases). CDR1 and CDR2 (germline): MDHEN, SYDVKM. The CDR3 is 15 amino acids. Trimming pared 5 bases from V and 7 bases from J, leaving 15 bases between. Written as DNA, the CDR3 is TGTGCCAGCAGTCCTTGGAGGGGGGGGAATTCACCCCTCCACTTT. Its translation: CASSPWRGGNSPLHF.

The V call is TRBV2, the J call TRBJ1-4; D might be TRBD1 (5 bases). Trimming left V 8 bases short and J 1 base short, with 14 bases between. CDR3 length: 15 residues. Germline CDR1 and CDR2: SNHLY and FYNNEI. The DNA for the CDR3 is TGTGCCAGCGGTTTGGGGGGAGGAACTAATGAAAAACTGTTTTTT. It yields the protein CASGLGGGTNEKLFF.

This clone showed up just a few times. The chain combines TRBV3-1 (or the pseudogene TRBV3-2) with TRBJ1-4; no firm D call. Trimming pared 0 bases from V and 4 bases from J, leaving 12 bases between. Germline V gives CDR1 LGHDT, CDR2 YNNKEL (reference sequence). This CDR3 comprises 16 residues. Here the CDR3 reads CASSQDYGNINEKLFF. The CDR3 DNA reads TGTGCCAGCAGCCAAGATTACGGGAACATTAATGAAAAACTGTTTTTT.

The V gene is TRBV5-8, the J gene TRBJ2-1; TRBD2 matches 11 bases. This CDR3 is 15 amino acids long. The germline gives CDR1 SGHTS, CDR2 YDEGEE. Trimming took 3 bases from V and 5 from J; bases not matched to a gene: 4. The DNA of the CDR3 is TGTGCCAGCAGCTGGGGGACTAGCGGCAACAATGAGCAGTTCTTC. It codes for CASSWGTSGNNEQFF.

The chain carries TRBV30 and TRBJ2-6; no clear D. Per germline, CDR1 GTSNPN and CDR2 SVGIG (reference sequence). The V end was cut by 0 bases, the J end by 4 bases, with 4 bases between. The CDR3 consists of 13 residues. The CDR3 spells CAWSVRGANVLTF. DNA for the CDR3: TGTGCCTGGAGTGTGAGGGGGGCCAACGTCCTGACTTTC.

The rearrangement uses TRBV11-2 and TRBJ2-1; 8 nucleotides line up with TRBD2. Germline V CDR1 and CDR2: SGHAT, FQNNGV. The V gene end was trimmed by 4 bases and the J gene end by 8 bases; junction bases not matched to a gene: 13. The length of the CDR3 is 16 residues. In DNA, the CDR3 is TGTGCCAGCAGCTCCCTGCGGGCCGGGAGGGCGGATGAGCAGTTCTTC. Residues: CASSSLRAGRADEQFF. Combining the CDR3 with reference TRBV11-2 and TRBJ2-1 gives the whole variable domain EAGVAQSPRYKIIEKRQSVAFWCNPISGHATLYWYQQILGQGPKLLIQFQNNGVVDDSQLPKDRFSAERLKGVDSTLKIQPAKLEDSAVYLCASSSLRAGRADEQFFGPGTRLTVL.